This TCR beta chain was recovered during a study of blood T cells in healthy people across ages. Primed by a sample-barcoded 5' primer and a J-beta primer mix, a second PCR proceeded for roughly 6 to 12 cycles. TCRdb itself ran the 5' RACE reads through MiXCR, one entry per CDR3 protein. The top ten clones hold roughly 10% of a sample with approximately 900,000 distinct CDR3 sequences, almost 30% of them seen once. This clonotype was detected ten times or more. Trimming took 3 bases from V and 0 from J, leaving 12 bases between them. Per germline, CDR1 MGHRA and CDR2 YSYEKL. CDR3 length: 17 residues. This sample also appeared in a second study, on T cells of mothers and their children.

The chain links TRBV4-1 to TRBJ2-6; D tentatively reads TRBD1 or TRBD2 (5 bases each). The specimen sequenced was blood. This TCR was sampled from a woman aged 40 to 49 in good health. CDR3 DNA sequence: TGCGCCAGCAGCCAGAGGGCAGGGAACTCTGGGGCCAACGTCCTGACTTTC. This codes for CASSQRAGNSGANVLTF.